The present TCR beta chain was sequenced within a study of T-cell reconstitution after alpha-beta-depleted transplantation in children. For this clonotype: Its antigen remains unidentified.

Germline V gene sequence: CDR1 LNHNV, CDR2 YYDKDF (reference sequence). Trimming removed 4 bases at V and 5 bases at J, with 9 bases between. The CDR3 extends over 13 amino acids. Unique molecular identifiers were built into the TCRbeta library. Each CDR3 protein gets one entry after TCRdb re-called the PCR reads with MiXCR. The profile shows about 830,000 distinct CDR3 sequences, 15% to 20% of them singletons. Study-wide results and caveats: T-cell numbers and diversity one year post-transplant derived largely from freshly generated T cells. Diversity of TCRbeta at day 60 was high in some patients, arising from surviving recipient T cells and thymic progenitors. In patients about two months after transplant, alpha-beta T cells reportedly arose from several hundred expanded graft clones.

This receptor was taken from a male patient between 5 and 17 years old who had a stem cell transplant for acute lymphoblastic leukemia, so the T cells may come from the graft donor. This rearrangement joins TRBV15 to TRBJ2-1; no firm D call. The sequencing used PBMCs, mostly from graft donor cells, collected 360 days after TCRalphabeta/CD19-depleted stem cell transplant. The CDR3: CATSMIPHNEQFF. DNA of the CDR3: TGTGCCACCAGCATGATCCCGCACAATGAGCAGTTCTTC.